A single sample gave rise to the 10 T cell receptor beta chains below, sequenced in a study of T cell responses to AZD1222 COVID-19 vaccine. The data were produced by immunoSEQ multiplex PCR, yet TCRdb's version contains in-frame clones alone and is incomplete. This table has some 130,000 clones, about nine tenths appearing once. The sequenced sample was peripheral blood, obtained on day 0 of AZD1222 vaccination. These receptors were obtained from an adult in good health.

The chain recombines TRBV27 with TRBJ1-2; tentative D call: TRBD1 (5 bases). The CDR3 covers 15 residues. Per the germline V gene, CDR1 is MNHEY and CDR2 is SMNVEV (reference sequence). V was shortened by 7 bases and J by 9 bases, with 24 bases between the two germline ends. CDR3 protein: CASTSTETRSGSYTF. CDR3 nucleotide sequence: TGTGCCAGCACGTCTACGGAGACAAGGTCAGGGAGCTACACCTTC.

The rearrangement joins TRBV28 to TRBJ1-4; D not resolved. CDR3 length: 13 amino acids. Germline assignment: CDR1 MDHEN and CDR2 SYDVKM. Deletions cut 5 bases from V and 4 bases from J, with 8 bases between. CDR3 nucleotides: TGTGCCAGCAGTGCGTCCCTTAATGAAAAACTGTTTTTT. Translating gives CASSASLNEKLFF. Complete variable domain (other parts from reference TRBV28 and TRBJ1-4): DVKVTQSSRYLVKRTGEKVFLECVQDMDHENMFWYRQDPGLGLRLIYFSYDVKMKEKGDIPEGYSVSREKKERFSLILESASTNQTSMYLCASSASLNEKLFFGSGTQLSVL.

The chain is built from TRBV5-1 and TRBJ2-7; 10 bases are shared with TRBD1. Per the germline V gene, CDR1 is SGHRS and CDR2 is YFSETQ. The CDR3 loop spans 16 amino acids. The ends lost 4 bases at V and 3 bases at J; junction bases unmatched: 10. Here the CDR3 reads CASSGYRQGAIYEQYF. The CDR3 coding sequence is TGCGCCAGCAGCGGGTATAGACAGGGGGCGATCTACGAGCAGTACTTC.

This clone was detected only once. J is TRBJ1-1 and V is TRBV5-1; TRBD1 aligns across 8 bases. This CDR3 spans 15 amino acids. The germline CDR1 and CDR2 sequences are SGHRS and YFSETQ. After removal of 5 bases from V and 4 bases from J, the junction contained 10 bases not matched to a gene. CDR3 in amino acids: CASRDGQGDSTEAFF. CDR3 DNA: TGCGCCAGCAGGGATGGACAGGGCGATTCCACTGAAGCTTTCTTT.

The rearrangement links TRBV6-5 to TRBJ1-1; no definite D call. CDR3 size: 12 residues. The germline V gene encodes CDR1 MNHEY and CDR2 SVGAGI. Trimming stripped 6 bases from V and 3 bases from J, with 8 bases between. CDR3 DNA sequence: TGTGCCAGCAGCCACGGGGACACTGAAGCTTTCTTT. This translates into CASSHGDTEAFF.

V and J are TRBV29-1 and TRBJ1-3; D gene uncertain. V dropped 5 bases and J dropped 6 bases, with 8 bases sitting between them. There are 11 residues in the CDR3. From germline, CDR1 is SQVTM and CDR2 ANQGSEA. The CDR3 DNA sequence: TGCAGCGTTAACCAATTAAACACCATATATTTT. It is translated as CSVNQLNTIYF.

The CDR3 loop reads CASSLAPTGGANTEAFF. DNA for the CDR3: TGCGCCAGCAGCTTGGCCCCGACAGGGGGCGCGAACACTGAAGCTTTCTTT. The gene calls are TRBV5-1 and TRBJ1-1, with 10 bases that match TRBD1. Germline values: CDR1 SGHRS, CDR2 YFSETQ. The CDR3 totals 17 residues. Germline trimming cut 0 bases from V and 1 base from J; bases unmatched to any gene: 6.

The rearrangement joins TRBV4-2 to TRBJ1-6, with TRBD1 as a possible D gene (5 bases). V was shortened by 0 bases and J by 8 bases, with 8 bases between the two germline ends. From germline, CDR1 is LGHNA and CDR2 YNFKEQ. The CDR3 sequence is 14 residues long. CDR3 sequence reads: CASSQDPRDSPLHF. As DNA, the CDR3 is TGTGCCAGCAGCCAAGATCCCAGGGATTCACCCCTCCACTTT.

The rearrangement links TRBV3-1 (or the pseudogene TRBV3-2) to TRBJ2-3, with 8 bases lining up with TRBD2. The CDR3 spans 15 residues. With 4 bases clipped from V and 4 bases from J, the junction kept 7 bases outside the gene matches. Germline V gene sequence: CDR1 LGHDT, CDR2 YNNKEL (reference sequence). CDR3 nucleotides: TGTGCCAGCAGCCTACAGGGACTAGAAGCAGATACGCAGTATTTT. It encodes CASSLQGLEADTQYF.

V and J are TRBV30 and TRBJ1-6; D uncertain. The V end was cut by 6 bases, the J end by 6 bases, with 12 bases between. The CDR3 is 13 residues long. CDR1 and CDR2 (germline): GTSNPN, SVGIG (reference sequence). The CDR3 nucleotides read TGTGCCTGTTCCCGGCCAGCTAATTCACCCCTCCACTTT. This codes for CACSRPANSPLHF.